The 20 T cell receptor beta chains below were found in one sample sequenced in a study of CD4+ T cells in melanoma. Repertoires were generated with immunoSEQ multiplex PCR, while TCRdb's copy carries only in-frame clones and drops some. This table has approximately 6,700 clones, around 67% appearing once. Sequences were obtained from cells from a culture (not recorded whether cultured in vitro). These TCRs come from a human donor with melanoma.

This clone was detected only a few times. The rearrangement links TRBV10-3 to TRBJ1-5; D gene uncertain. CDR3 length equals 15 residues. The germline V gene encodes CDR1 ENHRY and CDR2 SYGVKD. Trimming shortened V by 1 base and J by 4 bases, and 11 bases separated the two germline ends. The CDR3 coding sequence is TGTGCCATCAGTGAGTTGAGTGGGAGGAATCAGCCCCAGCATTTT. It specifies CAISELSGRNQPQHF.

The J gene is TRBJ1-2, the V gene TRBV28, with TRBD1 identical over 8 bases. Germline CDR1 and CDR2: MDHEN and SYDVKM. This CDR3 is 13 amino acids long. J was trimmed by 6 bases and V by 3 bases; bases with no gene match: 3. CDR3 loop: CASSFQGANGYTF. CDR3 in DNA: TGTGCCAGCAGTTTTCAGGGGGCGAATGGCTACACCTTC.

The chain joins TRBV18 to TRBJ2-7; D not certain. The CDR3 has 12 residues. Trimming left V 5 bases short and J 3 bases short, with 8 bases between. Germline V gives CDR1 KGHSH, CDR2 LQKENI. CDR3 loop: CASSRQSYEQYF. CDR3 DNA sequence: TGTGCCAGCTCAAGGCAGAGCTACGAGCAGTACTTC.

The chain links TRBV9 to TRBJ1-1; 7 positions agree with TRBD1. Germline V gene sequence: CDR1 SGDLS, CDR2 YYNGEE. Trimming took 4 bases from V and 4 from J; bases not matched to a gene: 10. This CDR3 spans 15 amino acids. The CDR3 DNA follows: TGTGCCAGCAGCCCCCGCAGGGGGGATAGCACTGAAGCTTTCTTT. It codes for CASSPRRGDSTEAFF.

The chain joins TRBV5-6 to TRBJ1-5; 7 bases match TRBD1. There are 14 residues in the CDR3. V shed 3 bases, J shed 2 bases, and the junction held 2 bases outside the gene matches. In germline, CDR1 is SGHDT, CDR2 YYEEEE. CDR3 loop: CASSSGQGNQPQHF. The CDR3, as DNA: TGTGCCAGCAGCTCCGGACAGGGCAATCAGCCCCAGCATTTT.

The rearrangement joins TRBV30 to TRBJ1-1; D is unresolved. The CDR3 extends over 14 amino acids. Germline loops: CDR1 GTSNPN, CDR2 SVGIG (reference sequence). Trimming removed 0 bases from V and 1 base from J, with 9 bases in between. Here the CDR3 DNA reads TGTGCCTGGAGTGTGGGGAGTACGAACACTGAAGCTTTCTTT. Translating it yields CAWSVGSTNTEAFF.

This CDR3 reads CASSLGTSRPGYTF. Written as DNA, the CDR3 is TGCGCCAGCAGCCTTGGGACGTCGAGGCCTGGCTACACCTTC. This rearrangement joins TRBV23-1 to TRBJ1-2; D perhaps matches TRBD1 (5 bases). TRBV23-1 is identified as an open reading frame with a role that is uncertain. V was shortened by 6 bases and J by 7 bases, with 18 bases between the two germline ends. The length of the CDR3 is 14 residues.

This clone was counted once. The chain combines TRBV7-9 with TRBJ1-4; D call uncertain. Trimming removed 5 bases at V and 10 bases at J, with 11 bases between. CDR1 is SEHNR and CDR2 is FQNEAQ in the germline V gene (reference sequence). There are 12 residues in the CDR3. The DNA for the CDR3 is TGTGCCAGCAGCCTAGAAGTGGGAAAACTGTTTTTT. The encoded protein is CASSLEVGKLFF.

The genes are TRBV30 and TRBJ1-1; 9 nucleotides line up with TRBD1. Trimming cost V 3 bases and J 0 bases; bases outside gene matches: 5. The CDR3 contains 15 residues. The germline gives CDR1 GTSNPN, CDR2 SVGIG (reference sequence). The chain's CDR3 is CAWRRTGDLNTEAFF. The DNA of the CDR3 is TGTGCCTGGAGGAGGACAGGGGATTTGAACACTGAAGCTTTCTTT.

The CDR3 nucleotides are TGTGCCAGCAGCTTTGGCAGACTCCAAGAGACCCAGTACTTC. It translates to CASSFGRLQETQYF. The chain combines TRBV13 with TRBJ2-5, with D unresolved. V gave up 3 bases and J gave up 1 base, with 9 bases separating them. Germline assignment: CDR1 PRHDT and CDR2 FYEKMQ (reference sequence). This CDR3 contains 14 residues.

The rearrangement uses TRBV18 and TRBJ2-1, with 11 positions matching TRBD2. There are 17 residues in the CDR3. Trimming cost V 4 bases and J 9 bases; bases outside gene matches: 14. Per germline, CDR1 KGHSH and CDR2 LQKENI. As DNA, the CDR3 is TGTGCCAGCTCACGACGACATTTAGCGGGGGGGCATCCTGAGCAGTTCTTC. It is translated as CASSRRHLAGGHPEQFF.

The DNA of the CDR3 is TGTGCCAGCAGTTACGGGGGGAACACTGAAGCTTTCTTT. Protein product: CASSYGGNTEAFF. The chain links TRBV6-5 to TRBJ1-1; possibly TRBD1 for D (5 bases). CDR1 is MNHEY and CDR2 is SVGAGI in the germline V gene. Between the trimmed V and J ends, which lost 2 bases and 1 base, there was a span of 5 bases. The CDR3 consists of 13 residues.

Points on this clone: Different DNA sequences within this sample yield the same CDR3. The rearrangement links TRBV2 to TRBJ2-2; no reliable D call. In germline, CDR1 is SNHLY, CDR2 FYNNEI. V dropped 6 bases and J dropped 1 base, with 3 bases sitting between them. The CDR3 sequence is 12 residues long. The CDR3 DNA follows: TGTGCCAGCAGCCGGAACACCGGGGAGCTGTTTTTT. Translating gives CASSRNTGELFF.

The V call is TRBV5-5, the J call TRBJ1-1; D might be TRBD1 (6 bases). V gave up 2 bases and J gave up 11 bases, with 19 bases separating them. The germline V gene has CDR1 SGHKS and CDR2 YYEKEE (reference sequence). The CDR3 contains 14 residues. CDR3: CASSFIDGGVRAFF. In DNA form, the CDR3 reads TGTGCCAGCAGCTTTATTGACGGGGGCGTACGTGCTTTCTTT.

This clone is categorized as medium-sized. The rearrangement joins TRBV5-1 to TRBJ2-1; 12 bases line up with TRBD1. V was clipped by 3 bases and J by 7 bases; unmatched bases: 5. The CDR3 is 15 amino acids. CDR1 and CDR2 from the germline V gene are SGHRS and YFSETQ. Written as DNA, the CDR3 is TGCGCCAGCAGCTCGGGACAGGGGGCCTTAAATGAGCAGTTCTTC. It yields the protein CASSSGQGALNEQFF.

The V gene is TRBV7-2, the J gene TRBJ2-2; the match to TRBD1 covers 8 bases. The germline gives CDR1 SGHTA, CDR2 FQGNSA. Germline trimming cut 6 bases from V and 1 base from J; bases unmatched to any gene: 4. The CDR3 totals 15 residues. CDR3 protein: CASRPGTGNTGELFF. In nucleotides, the CDR3 is TGTGCCAGCAGACCCGGGACAGGGAACACCGGGGAGCTGTTTTTT.

This clone appeared once. The CDR3 coding sequence is TGTGCCAGCAGCTTGGCTACAGGTTGGGCAGATACGCAGTATTTT. It translates to CASSLATGWADTQYF. This chain links TRBV5-8 with TRBJ2-3; a weak D match, TRBD1 (5 bases). Germline V gene lookup returns CDR1 SGHTS and CDR2 YDEGEE. The CDR3 covers 15 residues. Trimming pared 0 bases from V and 4 bases from J, leaving 12 bases between.

This clone was picked up a small number of times. The chain employs TRBV27 and TRBJ1-1, with D perhaps TRBD1 (5 bases). Trimming cost V 4 bases and J 1 base, with 13 bases left between them. This CDR3 is built from 15 residues. The V gene's germline CDR1 is MNHEY and CDR2 SMNVEV (reference sequence). The CDR3 bases are TGTGCCAGCAGTTCTTTGGGGACGGGGAACACTGAAGCTTTCTTT. This encodes CASSSLGTGNTEAFF.

The rearrangement links TRBV7-9 to TRBJ2-7, with 8 bases that match TRBD1. The CDR3 extends over 15 amino acids. Germline CDR1 is SEHNR and CDR2 is FQNEAQ (reference sequence). Unmatched junction bases numbered 8, after V lost 4 bases and J lost 3 bases. CDR3 sequence (DNA): TGTGCCAGCAGCTCGGACCGGGACAGGAGCTACGAGCAGTACTTC. It is translated as CASSSDRDRSYEQYF.

The count of this clone is one. This chain uses TRBV11-3 with TRBJ1-3; 9 positions agree with TRBD1. Losses at the gene ends were 5 bases for V and 4 bases for J; bases not matched to a gene: 6. The CDR3 is 15 residues long. Germline V CDR1 and CDR2: SGHNT, YENEEA. The CDR3 DNA is TGTGCCAGCAGCCTCGGGACAGGGAAAGGAAACACCATATATTTT. Protein sequence: CASSLGTGKGNTIYF.